This T cell receptor beta chain was captured in a study of cytomegalovirus exposure and HLA in healthy donors. Measured with immunoSEQ multiplex PCR; TCRdb has only the in-frame clones, and not every one. This sample has about 98,000 clones; roughly nine tenths occur once, and the top ten carry 3.9%. The CDR3 spans 15 residues. V shed 7 bases and J 7 bases; nucleotides not matched to a gene: 9. Germline lookup yields CDR1 SQVTM and CDR2 ANQGSEA. This TCR came from a young woman in good health and CMV-seronegative. The chain is built from TRBV29-1 and TRBJ2-1; TRBD2 agrees at 14 bases. Sequencing used PBMCs. CDR3 protein: CSAQGGLAGVNEQFF. CDR3 nucleotide sequence: TGCAGCGCTCAAGGGGGACTAGCGGGAGTAAATGAGCAGTTCTTC.